The following is a T cell receptor (beta chain) sequence with its context. In this sample, this clonotype turned up many times. Its target antigen remains unknown. Within one base of it there is no much larger clone, and no base qualities were kept. This sample was taken from a study of T cells in Graves' hyperthyroidism and ophthalmopathy (dated by TCRdb to the late 2010s). For the study in its entirety: Peripheral blood samples were taken at initial diagnosis, before any treatment was given. According to the paper, TCR Vbeta CDR3 sequencing was carried out on approximately 140 peripheral blood samples, which came from about 45 ophthalmopathy, 75 to 80 hyperthyroidism and approximately 17 progressor patients. Whether ophthalmopathy could be predicted prospectively was tested in an independent validation cohort made up of 18 to 20 hyperthyroidism patients plus 17 patients who later progressed to ophthalmopathy. For training and testing, the 100 or so patients in the discovery cohort were randomly divided in a 7:3 ratio. To identify TCR V-J signatures that set the groups apart, the researchers used a discovery cohort of 100 patients, made up of 43 with Graves' ophthalmopathy and some 56 with stable Graves' hyperthyroidism. Once sampling was done, hyperthyroidism patients were given methimazole at a starting dose of 30 mg daily, whereas ophthalmopathy patients were given high-dose intravenous methylprednisolone. Thyroid tissue and blood T-cell repertoires from six Graves' hyperthyroidism patients were also compared in the study. The paper's findings and limits, for the study overall: During validation, the model predicted progression to ophthalmopathy a median of about 6.5 months ahead of onset, with around 65% sensitivity and 72.22% specificity. Most expanded thyroid clonotypes (frequency above 0.001) were also found in blood, which suggests that blood repertoires may mirror thyroid immune responses. No statistical method was used to set the sample size in advance, and investigators knew the group allocation. A model built on a 13 V-J signature distinguished ophthalmopathy from stable hyperthyroidism, reaching about 88% sensitivity and about 81% specificity in cross-validation and 80%/75% in testing.

Trimming removed 4 bases from V and 4 bases from J, leaving 13 bases between the germline ends. From its cysteine to its phenylalanine, the CDR3 spans 13 amino acids. The DNA shown is the 39-base CDR3, in frame from base 1. The germline V gene (reference sequence) provides CDR1 GTSNPN and CDR2 SVGIG. The TCR beta CDR3 regions were amplified from RNA transcripts. For the first round of RT-PCR on the TCR CDR3, the HTBI primer set was used together with the Qiagen OneStep RT-PCR kit. Libraries were constructed in a second round of multiplex PCR, after which size selection and purification were carried out. The libraries were sequenced on an Illumina HiSeq2000 using paired-end 100 bp reads. Turning to the authors' computational methods: SOAPnuke was used to process the raw data, throwing out any read that contained adapters or uncalled bases, had a mean Phred below 15, or lacked an exact constant-primer or identifier match. High-quality paired reads were merged with COPE v1.2.5, and unique nucleotide sequences were defined as clonotypes. MiTCR v1.1 was used to align the clonotypes against IMGT TRBV, TRBD and TRBJ reference segments. Only V-J combinations with frequency above 0.0001, covering about 99% of repertoires, were analysed. The TCS score was defined as the ratio of F50 (clonal expansion) to E x V (chaos), calculated using BLOSUM62-based TCRdist between CDR3 peptides within each V-J. Welch's t-statistics and random forest reduced 514 V-J features to under 15, which were used in a naive Bayes classifier (R e1071). TCRdb redid the processing of the public reads, applying fastp at Q25 and MiXCR, and retained in-frame beta chains. CDR3 protein duplicates are merged, each entry listing the most common genes and DNA. These V and J calls derive from TCRdb rather than the authors' analysis. The sample yields hundreds of thousands of distinct CDR3 sequences; around 15% were counted once. The biggest ten clones account for more than 8.5% of the sample.

Stable Graves' hyperthyroidism was defined as the absence of progression to ophthalmopathy over 18 months of follow-up. The hyperthyroidism patients were between 18 and 65 years old and newly diagnosed, with a disease duration of less than 2 months. Patients with uncontrolled infections, other autoimmune diseases, pregnancy or lactation were excluded. Diagnoses relied on clinical symptoms, serum thyroxine and TRAb, thyroid ultrasound and orbital computed tomography. Ficoll-Paque density gradient centrifugation was used to isolate PBMCs from around 10 ml of fresh peripheral blood. Total RNA was extracted with Trizol reagent, and quality was checked on an Agilent 2100 Bioanalyzer.

The material sequenced was blood. The clonotype was recovered from a woman younger than 35 with Graves' hyperthyroidism. The V gene is TRBV30 and the J gene is TRBJ1-1; no D gene call is confident. Here the CDR3 is given as CAWNYRRATEAFF. In nucleotide form, the sequence is TGTGCCTGGAATTATAGGCGGGCCACTGAAGCTTTCTTT.